What follows are 14 T cell receptor beta chains derived from one specimen sequenced in a study of shared clonotypes between healthy human individuals. The data were produced by immunoSEQ multiplex PCR, yet TCRdb's version contains in-frame clones alone and is incomplete. The table shows around 1 million clones, with less than 85% occurring only once. The sample consisted of memory CD4+ T cells sorted from blood. Subset given: CD45RA-negative fraction. Receptor source: a man aged 18 to 35 in good health.

This clone was detected once. The V gene is TRBV7-9, the J gene TRBJ2-5; possible D gene TRBD1, 6 bases. Germline assignment: CDR1 SEHNR and CDR2 FQNEAQ (reference sequence). The CDR3 length is 16 residues. V lost 1 base and J 1 base, leaving 13 bases between the germline ends. CDR3 in amino acids: CASSLVSGHFQETQYF. The CDR3 DNA reads TGTGCCAGCAGCTTAGTTTCGGGACATTTCCAAGAGACCCAGTACTTC.

The V gene is TRBV7-2, the J gene TRBJ1-3, with D possibly being TRBD1 (6 bases). CDR1 SGHTA and CDR2 FQGNSA come from the germline V gene. CDR3 length equals 16 residues. V was clipped by 5 bases and J by 3 bases, with 17 bases between them. CDR3 in DNA: TGTGCCAGCAGCCAAACCGGGGGCGCGGGTGGAAACACCATATATTTT. It codes for CASSQTGGAGGNTIYF.

This chain uses TRBV10-1 with TRBJ2-3; the D gene is possibly TRBD1 (5 bases). The length of the CDR3 is 15 residues. The germline CDR1 and CDR2 sequences are WNHNN and SYGVQD (reference sequence). Trimming cost V 0 bases and J 1 base, with 8 bases left between them. The CDR3 is CASSESGARTDTQYF. Here the CDR3 DNA reads TGCGCCAGCAGTGAGTCTGGGGCCCGCACAGATACGCAGTATTTT.

The rearrangement links TRBV7-8 to TRBJ2-7, with 7 bases lining up with TRBD1. The germline V gene encodes CDR1 SGHVS and CDR2 FQNEAQ. V was clipped by 3 bases and J by 3 bases; unmatched bases: 17. The CDR3 totals 18 residues. This CDR3 reads CASSLGILGQVNLYEQYF. DNA for the CDR3: TGTGCCAGCAGCTTGGGGATATTAGGACAGGTAAACCTCTACGAGCAGTACTTC.

J is TRBJ1-6 and V is TRBV5-1, with TRBD1 matching over 8 bases. CDR3 size: 16 residues. V trimming: 4 bases; J trimming: 9 bases; junction bases outside the gene matches: 12. The germline CDR1 and CDR2 sequences are SGHRS and YFSETQ. The CDR3 loop is CASSLDRAENGSPLHF. CDR3 DNA: TGCGCCAGCAGCCTGGACAGGGCAGAGAACGGTTCACCCCTCCACTTT.

This clone has ten or more counts. The chain recombines TRBV18 with TRBJ2-5; 7 bases agree with TRBD2. Losses at the gene ends were 8 bases for V and 3 bases for J; bases not matched to a gene: 6. CDR3 length: 13 residues. Germline V gene data show CDR1 as KGHSH and CDR2 as LQKENI. DNA of the CDR3: TGTGCCAGCGCCAGCGGGATAAAAGAGACCCAGTACTTC. Its protein product is CASASGIKETQYF.

In DNA, the CDR3 is TGTGCCAGAAGCCCCCTCTCAGGGGCATACGAGCAGTACTTC. Protein: CARSPLSGAYEQYF. This chain links TRBV5-3 with TRBJ2-7; a possible D gene is TRBD1 (6 bases). TRBV5-3 qualifies as an ORF whose function is uncertain. This CDR3 is 14 amino acids long. The V end lost 4 bases, the J end lost 4 bases, and 15 bases lay between the germline ends.

The chain couples TRBV7-9 to TRBJ1-1, with 7 bases identical to TRBD1. J was trimmed by 0 bases and V by 5 bases; bases with no gene match: 0. This CDR3 region has 13 residues. Germline lookup yields CDR1 SEHNR and CDR2 FQNEAQ (reference sequence). The CDR3 spells CASSTGVNTEAFF. CDR3 in DNA: TGTGCCAGCAGCACAGGGGTGAACACTGAAGCTTTCTTT.

This clone was found once. The J gene is TRBJ1-4, the V gene TRBV11-2, with no clear D. V lost 5 bases and J lost 7, with 17 bases in between. Germline CDR1 and CDR2: SGHAT and FQNNGV. The CDR3 is 15 residues long. This chain's CDR3 is CASSLRRDKGEKLFF. DNA of the CDR3: TGTGCCAGCAGCCTACGAAGGGATAAGGGTGAAAAACTGTTTTTT.

This clone was picked up a small number of times. The CDR3 loop is CASSFGGGKLFF. In DNA form, the CDR3 reads TGTGCCAGCAGTTTTGGAGGAGGAAAACTGTTTTTT. This sequence joins TRBV28 and TRBJ1-4; no clear D. The germline V and J ends were trimmed by 3 bases and 10 bases, with 9 bases remaining between them. Per the germline V gene, CDR1 is MDHEN and CDR2 is SYDVKM. The length of the CDR3 is 12 residues.

V usage is TRBV19 and J usage is TRBJ2-2; D is undetermined. Germline V gives CDR1 LNHDA, CDR2 SQIVND (reference sequence). V was trimmed by 6 bases and J by 8 bases, leaving 7 bases between them. This CDR3 is 11 amino acids long. Here the CDR3 DNA reads TGTGCCAGTAGCCTCATAGGGGAGCTGTTTTTT. It translates to CASSLIGELFF.

This clone was seen a handful of times. The rearrangement links TRBV28 to TRBJ1-2; perhaps TRBD1 as D (6 bases). The ends were cut back, 4 bases at V and 5 bases at J, with 17 bases in the middle. Germline V gene data show CDR1 as MDHEN and CDR2 as SYDVKM. The CDR3 runs to 15 residues. In DNA, the CDR3 is TGTGCCAGCAGTTCCGGGGGGCCCAACGGGTATGGCTACACCTTC. Its protein product is CASSSGGPNGYGYTF.

V and J are TRBV2 and TRBJ2-7, with D perhaps TRBD1 or TRBD2 (7 bases each). Trimming stripped 8 bases from V and 0 bases from J, with 14 bases between. Germline V gene data show CDR1 as SNHLY and CDR2 as FYNNEI. This CDR3 is built from 14 residues. CDR3 sequence (DNA): TGTGCCAGCCAGGGGGGGATGAGCTCCTACGAGCAGTACTTC. Translated, it gives CASQGGMSSYEQYF.

In this sample, this clone turned up many times. The J gene is TRBJ2-7, the V gene TRBV11-1; 9 nucleotides line up with TRBD2. This CDR3 is built from 15 residues. V lost 2 bases to trimming and J lost 3 bases; unmatched junction nucleotides: 5. The germline V gene encodes CDR1 SGHAT and CDR2 FQDESV (reference sequence). CDR3 bases: TGTGCCAGCAGCTTAAACCGCGGGGGGGACTACGAGCAGTACTTC. Residues: CASSLNRGGDYEQYF.